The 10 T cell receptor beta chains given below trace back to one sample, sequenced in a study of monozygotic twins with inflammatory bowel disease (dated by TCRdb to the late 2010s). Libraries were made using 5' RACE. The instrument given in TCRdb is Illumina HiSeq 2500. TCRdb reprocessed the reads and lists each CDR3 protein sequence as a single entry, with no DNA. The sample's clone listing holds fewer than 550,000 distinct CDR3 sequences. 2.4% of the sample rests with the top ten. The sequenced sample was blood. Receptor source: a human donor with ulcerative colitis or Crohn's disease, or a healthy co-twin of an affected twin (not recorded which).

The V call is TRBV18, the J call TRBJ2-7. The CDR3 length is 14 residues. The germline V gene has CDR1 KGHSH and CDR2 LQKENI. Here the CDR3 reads CASSPPSQGYEQYF.

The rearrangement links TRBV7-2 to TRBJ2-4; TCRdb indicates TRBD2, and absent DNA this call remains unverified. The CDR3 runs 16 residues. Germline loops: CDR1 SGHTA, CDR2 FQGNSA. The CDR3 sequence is CASSKALAAQGDIQYF.

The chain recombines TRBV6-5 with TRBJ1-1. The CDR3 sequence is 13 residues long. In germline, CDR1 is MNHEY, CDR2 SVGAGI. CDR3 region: CASSYSRETEAFF.

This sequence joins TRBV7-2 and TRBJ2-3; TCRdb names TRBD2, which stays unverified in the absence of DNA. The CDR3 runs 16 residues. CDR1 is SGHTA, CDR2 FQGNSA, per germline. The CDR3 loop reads CASSSWTSGGSDTQYF.

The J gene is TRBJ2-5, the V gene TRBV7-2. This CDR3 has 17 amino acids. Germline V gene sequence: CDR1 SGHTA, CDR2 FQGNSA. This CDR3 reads CASSLATPSRYQETQYF.

CDR3 in amino acids: CASSLYPPGQGADEKLFF. This chain joins TRBV5-1 and TRBJ1-4; TCRdb picks TRBD1, but there is no DNA to check that call. This CDR3 comprises 18 residues. Germline V gives CDR1 SGHRS, CDR2 YFSETQ.

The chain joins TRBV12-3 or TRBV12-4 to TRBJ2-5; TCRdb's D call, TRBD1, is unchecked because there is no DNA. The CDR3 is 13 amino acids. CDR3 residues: CASRTEYQETQYF.

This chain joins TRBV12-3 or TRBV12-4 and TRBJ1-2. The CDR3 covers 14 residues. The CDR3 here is CASSLEGWDYGYTF.

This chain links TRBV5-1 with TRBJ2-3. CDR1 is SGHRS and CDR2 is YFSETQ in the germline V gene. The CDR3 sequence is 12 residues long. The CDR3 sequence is CASSLVQKTQYF.

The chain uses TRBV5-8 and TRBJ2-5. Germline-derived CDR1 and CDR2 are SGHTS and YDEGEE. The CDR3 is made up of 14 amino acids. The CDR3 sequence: CASSLAGVEETQYF.